Shown below are 4 T cell receptor beta chains from a single sample sequenced in a study of identical twins' blood T cells. One entry per CDR3 protein results from TCRdb running MiXCR on the 5' RACE reads. Here the sample spans a few hundred thousand distinct CDR3 sequences, approximately 30% being singletons. The sample consisted of PBMCs. These receptors all stem from a woman between 18 and 49 years old in good health.

The chain carries TRBV29-1 and TRBJ1-2; D is uncertain. The CDR3 has 12 residues. Germline assignment: CDR1 SQVTM and CDR2 ANQGSEA. Trimming took off 5 bases at V and 3 bases at J, with 10 bases between the two ends. The CDR3, as DNA: TGCAGCGTTCGCACAAGCGACTATGGCTACACCTTC. Protein product: CSVRTSDYGYTF.

This clonotype was found many times. This chain uses TRBV2 with TRBJ1-1; D uncertain. The CDR3 covers 13 residues. CDR1 is SNHLY and CDR2 is FYNNEI in the germline V gene. V gave up 2 bases and J gave up 1 base, with 5 bases separating them. The CDR3 DNA sequence: TGTGCCAGCAGTGAACAACGGAACACTGAAGCTTTCTTT. This gives the protein CASSEQRNTEAFF.

The rearrangement uses TRBV29-1 and TRBJ1-4, with 7 bases identical to TRBD1. The CDR3 has 16 residues. CDR1 and CDR2 (germline): SQVTM, ANQGSEA. The V gene end was trimmed by 1 base and the J gene end by 0 bases; junction bases not matched to a gene: 5. The CDR3 is CSVEGTGLATNEKLFF. CDR3 DNA: TGCAGCGTTGAAGGGACAGGACTTGCAACTAATGAAAAACTGTTTTTT. Filled out from reference TRBV29-1 and TRBJ1-4, the complete variable domain reads SAVISQKPSRDICQRGTSLTIQCQVDSQVTMMFWYRQQPGQSLTLIATANQGSEATYESGFVIDKFPISRPNLTFSTLTVSNMSPEDSSIYLCSVEGTGLATNEKLFFGSGTQLSVL.

The chain is built from TRBV29-1 and TRBJ1-3; 7 bases agree with TRBD1. The CDR3 has 15 residues. Looked up from germline, CDR1 is SQVTM and CDR2 is ANQGSEA. J gave up 3 bases and V 6 bases, and 11 bases lay outside the gene matches. The CDR3 DNA reads as TGCAGCGTCGATGACAGGGCCGGCCTTGGAAACACCATATATTTT. This sequence encodes CSVDDRAGLGNTIYF.